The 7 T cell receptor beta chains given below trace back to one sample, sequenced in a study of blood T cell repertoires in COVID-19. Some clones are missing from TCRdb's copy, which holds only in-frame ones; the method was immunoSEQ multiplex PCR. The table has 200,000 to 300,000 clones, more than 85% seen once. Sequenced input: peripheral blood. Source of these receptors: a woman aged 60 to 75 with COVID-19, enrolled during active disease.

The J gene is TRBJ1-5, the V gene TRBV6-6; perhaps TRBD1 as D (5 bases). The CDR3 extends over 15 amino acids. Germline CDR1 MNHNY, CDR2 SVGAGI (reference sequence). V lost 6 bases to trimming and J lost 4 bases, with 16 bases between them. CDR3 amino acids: CASRSRGFENQPQHF. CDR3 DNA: TGTGCCAGCAGGTCAAGGGGATTTGAAAATCAGCCCCAGCATTTT.

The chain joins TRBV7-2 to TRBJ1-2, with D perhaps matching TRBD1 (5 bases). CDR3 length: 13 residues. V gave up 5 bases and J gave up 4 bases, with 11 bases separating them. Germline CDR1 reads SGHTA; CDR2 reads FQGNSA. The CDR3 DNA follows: TGTGCCAGCAGCGCTAGCGGGGGCTATGGCTACACCTTC. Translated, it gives CASSASGGYGYTF.

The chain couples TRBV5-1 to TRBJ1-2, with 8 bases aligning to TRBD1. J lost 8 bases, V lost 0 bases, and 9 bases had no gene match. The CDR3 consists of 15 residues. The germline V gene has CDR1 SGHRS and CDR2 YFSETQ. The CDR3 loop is CASSLASRTGMGYTF. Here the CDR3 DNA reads TGCGCCAGCAGCTTGGCCAGCCGGACAGGGATGGGCTACACCTTC.

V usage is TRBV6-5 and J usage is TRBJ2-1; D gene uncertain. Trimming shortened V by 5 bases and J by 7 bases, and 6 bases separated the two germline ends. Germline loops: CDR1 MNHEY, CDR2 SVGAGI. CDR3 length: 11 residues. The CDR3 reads CASSNQNEQFF. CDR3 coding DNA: TGTGCCAGCAGTAACCAGAATGAGCAGTTCTTC.

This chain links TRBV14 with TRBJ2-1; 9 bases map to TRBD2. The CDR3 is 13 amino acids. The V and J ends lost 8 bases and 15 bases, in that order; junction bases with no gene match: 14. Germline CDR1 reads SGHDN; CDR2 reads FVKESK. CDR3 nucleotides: TGTGCCAGCGGAGACTCGGGACTAGCTTTTCCGTTCTTC. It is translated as CASGDSGLAFPFF.

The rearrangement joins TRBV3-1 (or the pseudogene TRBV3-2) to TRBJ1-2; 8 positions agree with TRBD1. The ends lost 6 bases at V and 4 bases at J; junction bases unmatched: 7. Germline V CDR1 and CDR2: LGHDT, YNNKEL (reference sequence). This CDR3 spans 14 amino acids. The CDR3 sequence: CASRRQGIGYGYTF. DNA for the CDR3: TGTGCCAGCAGGAGACAGGGGATCGGCTATGGCTACACCTTC.

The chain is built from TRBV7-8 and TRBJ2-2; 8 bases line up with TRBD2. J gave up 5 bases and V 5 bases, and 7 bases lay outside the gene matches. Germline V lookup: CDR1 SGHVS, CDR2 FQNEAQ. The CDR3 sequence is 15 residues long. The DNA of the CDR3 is TGTGCCAGCAGCCCTCGGGAGGGAGAGACCGGGGAGCTGTTTTTT. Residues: CASSPREGETGELFF.